This entry lists 16 T cell receptor beta chains sequenced from one sample in a study of beta chain features in type 1 diabetes (dated by TCRdb to the late 2010s). These receptors have no identified antigens. Library preparation was by the immunoSEQ multiplex PCR assay. The entire amount of isolated RNA was reverse transcribed using the High Capacity cDNA Reverse Transcription Kit, so the sequenced TCRB transcripts were expressed ones. TCRdb retrieved this table from immuneACCESS and kept in-frame rearrangements only. Not all clones are present; in checked studies, unresolved V genes account for under half, and no reason is known for the remainder. The sample table records over 200,000 clones; roughly 10% of these occur just once. Of the sample, about 0.018% is held by the ten largest clones. Summary of the overall study and its limitations: Type 1 diabetes patients showed a moderate but significant shortening of TCRB CDR3 length in all four CD4+ subsets.

The specimen sequenced was naive CD4+ T cells from blood. What the cell subset or site label conveys for this sample: true naive CD4+ T cells. Receptors were obtained from a man between 25 and 39 years old with type 1 diabetes.

This rearrangement joins TRBV2 to TRBJ1-1; TRBD1 agrees at 7 bases. This CDR3 comprises 14 residues. CDR1 is SNHLY, CDR2 FYNNEI, per germline. After removal of 8 bases from V and 6 bases from J, the junction contained 12 bases not matched to a gene. The CDR3 DNA follows: TGTGCCAGCCGAGGGACAGTTCGGGTCGCTGAAGCTTTCTTT. Translation gives CASRGTVRVAEAFF.

This clone was detected a few times. The V and J genes are TRBV7-3 and TRBJ2-1; TRBD2 agrees at 10 bases. Germline loops: CDR1 SGHTA, CDR2 FQGTGA. The CDR3 sequence is 14 residues long. V gave up 6 bases and J gave up 9 bases; unmatched junction bases: 8. CDR3 DNA sequence: TGTGCCAGCAGACCCGGGACTAGCGAGACTGAGCAGTTCTTC. Amino acids: CASRPGTSETEQFF. The whole variable domain, remainder taken from reference TRBV7-3 and TRBJ2-1, is GAGVSQTPSNKVTEKGKYVELRCDPISGHTALYWYRQSLGQGPEFLIYFQGTGAADDSGLPNDRFFAVRPEGSVSTLKIQRTERGDSAVYLCASRPGTSETEQFFGPGTRLTVL.

As concerns this clone: The junction and the germline gene differ at one end; a read error may be behind it. This chain uses TRBV5-1 with TRBJ2-7; D is ambiguous. The length of the CDR3 is 12 residues. Looked up from germline, CDR1 is SGHRS and CDR2 is YFSETQ. The CDR3 coding sequence is TGTGACGCTGGGCAGCTCTCCTACGAGCAGTACTTC. This translates into CDAGQLSYEQYF.

The V call is TRBV19, the J call TRBJ1-6; maybe TRBD1 (6 bases). Between the trimmed V and J ends, which lost 4 bases and 10 bases, there was a span of 17 bases. Germline assignment: CDR1 LNHDA and CDR2 SQIVND (reference sequence). The CDR3 totals 15 residues. The CDR3 is CASSRLSGVESPLHF. The CDR3 nucleotides are TGTGCCAGTAGTAGATTGTCAGGGGTTGAATCACCCCTCCACTTT.

The CDR3 nucleotides are TGTGCCAGCAGTCCATTTGGCCCGAATCAGCCCCAGCATTTT. Translated, it gives CASSPFGPNQPQHF. The V and J genes are TRBV6-6 and TRBJ1-5; no clear D gene. This CDR3 region has 14 residues. Germline-derived CDR1 and CDR2 are MNHNY and SVGAGI (reference sequence). Between the trimmed V and J ends, which lost 5 bases and 4 bases, there was a span of 12 bases.

A few counts support this clone. The chain carries TRBV7-9 and TRBJ1-1; TRBD1 aligns across 10 bases. Trimming at V came to 4 bases and at J to 0 bases, leaving 5 bases not matched to a gene. Germline CDR1 reads SEHNR; CDR2 reads FQNEAQ (reference sequence). The CDR3 loop spans 16 amino acids. CDR3: CASSSRTGGLNTEAFF. DNA for the CDR3: TGTGCCAGCAGCTCTCGGACAGGGGGTTTGAACACTGAAGCTTTCTTT.

This clone was seen more than once but under ten times. The V call is TRBV5-6, the J call TRBJ2-5; tentative D call: TRBD1 (5 bases). This CDR3 contains 15 residues. V was trimmed by 1 base and J by 5 bases, leaving 15 bases between them. Germline V gene lookup returns CDR1 SGHDT and CDR2 YYEEEE. Here the CDR3 reads CASSLRWQGMETQYF. The CDR3 DNA reads as TGTGCCAGCAGCTTGCGTTGGCAGGGTATGGAGACCCAGTACTTC.

This clone has a handful of counts. The genes are TRBV6-5 and TRBJ2-7, with TRBD2 matching over 8 bases. Trimming removed 6 bases from V and 7 bases from J; junction bases left unmatched: 11. The CDR3 has 14 amino acids. Germline loops: CDR1 MNHEY, CDR2 SVGAGI. CDR3 in amino acids: CASSRGDRGGEQYF. The CDR3 DNA is TGTGCCAGCAGCAGGGGAGACCGGGGGGGAGAGCAGTACTTC.

This clone was seen a few times. CDR3 nucleotides: TGCGCCAGCAGCTTGGCCCCAGGGGGCGCGGGCTCCTACGAGCAGTACTTC. It yields the protein CASSLAPGGAGSYEQYF. The chain joins TRBV5-1 to TRBJ2-7, with TRBD1 identical over 8 bases. CDR1 is SGHRS, CDR2 YFSETQ, per germline. CDR3 size: 17 residues. Losses at the gene ends were 0 bases for V and 0 bases for J; bases not matched to a gene: 8.

This clone was observed a handful of times. One end of the junction is discordant with germline, which a read error may explain. The chain is built from TRBV9 and TRBJ1-2, with 9 bases matching TRBD1. Germline V gives CDR1 SGDLS, CDR2 YYNGEE. CDR3 length: 12 amino acids. CDR3 sequence: CASSPGQGFEAF. The CDR3 nucleotides read TGTGCCAGCAGCCCGGGACAGGGATTCGAGGCCTTC. The whole variable domain, remainder taken from reference TRBV9 and TRBJ1-2, is DSGVTQTPKHLITATGQRVTLRCSPRSGDLSVYWYQQSLDQGLQFLIQYYNGEERAKGNILERFSAQQFPDLHSELNLSSLELGDSALYFCASSPGQGFEAFGSGTRLTVV.

Comments on this clone: The identical CDR3 is also encoded by other nucleotide sequences in the sample. The chain has TRBV7-9 and TRBJ2-1; D might be TRBD1 (6 bases). Germline CDR1 SEHNR, CDR2 FQNEAQ (reference sequence). The CDR3 consists of 13 residues. The V and J ends lost 3 bases and 3 bases respectively, with 6 bases between them. The CDR3 loop reads CASSLDSYNEQFF. In DNA form, the CDR3 reads TGTGCCAGCAGCTTGGACAGCTACAATGAGCAGTTCTTC.

This clone came up a few times. This chain connects TRBV18 to TRBJ1-1; D is unresolved. The germline gives CDR1 KGHSH, CDR2 LQKENI. V lost 8 bases and J 0 bases, leaving 10 bases between the germline ends. The CDR3 sequence is 13 residues long. CDR3 loop: CASHGVMNTEAFF. CDR3 sequence (DNA): TGTGCCAGCCACGGGGTCATGAACACTGAAGCTTTCTTT.

This clone has only one observation. The chain carries TRBV9 and TRBJ1-5; D uncertain. Trimming removed 4 bases at V and 9 bases at J, with 17 bases between. CDR1 and CDR2 from the germline V gene are SGDLS and YYNGEE. The CDR3 loop spans 14 amino acids. CDR3: CASSPRPTMGPQHF. In DNA form, the CDR3 reads TGTGCCAGCAGCCCTAGGCCCACGATGGGGCCCCAGCATTTT.

The gene calls are TRBV11-2 and TRBJ1-1; no clear D. Trimming pared 1 base from V and 0 bases from J, leaving 9 bases between. Germline lookup yields CDR1 SGHAT and CDR2 FQNNGV. This CDR3 is built from 15 residues. This chain's CDR3 is CASSLGGPMNTEAFF. The CDR3, as DNA: TGTGCCAGCAGCTTAGGCGGGCCGATGAACACTGAAGCTTTCTTT.

This clone turned up a few times. CDR3 coding DNA: TGTGCCAGCAGCCCTGGACAGGGTATAGGTTCACCCCTCCACTTT. It yields the protein CASSPGQGIGSPLHF. The chain is built from TRBV7-2 and TRBJ1-6; 8 nucleotides match TRBD1. Per germline, CDR1 SGHTA and CDR2 FQGNSA. This CDR3 has 15 amino acids. After removal of 5 bases from V and 9 bases from J, the junction contained 9 bases not matched to a gene. Full variable domain (outside the CDR3, taken from reference TRBV7-2 and TRBJ1-6): GAGVSQSPSNKVTEKGKDVELRCDPISGHTALYWYRQSLGQGLEFLIYFQGNSAPDKSGLPSDRFSAERTGGSVSTLTIQRTQQEDSAVYLCASSPGQGIGSPLHFGNGTRLTVT.

This rearrangement joins TRBV4-3 to TRBJ2-3; 8 nucleotides align to TRBD2. CDR3 size: 15 residues. V gave up 4 bases and J gave up 3 bases; unmatched junction bases: 6. Looked up from germline, CDR1 is LGHNA and CDR2 is YSLEER. CDR3 in amino acids: CASSPRGGETDTQYF. CDR3 coding DNA: TGCGCCAGCAGCCCTCGGGGGGGCGAGACAGATACGCAGTATTTT.